These T cell receptor beta chains were read from a single sample in a study of T cells expressing NK-cell markers. Using the 5' RACE reads, TCRdb records one entry per CDR3 protein without DNA. Its table records more than 400,000 distinct CDR3 sequences. The sequenced sample was blood T cells: a sorted CD56 or NKG2C T cell subset, CD4+ or CD8+ T cells, or bulk PBMC T cells (not recorded which). All receptors derive from a woman between 18 and 70 years old in good health. CDR3s include the opening cysteine and the closing phenylalanine or tryptophan.

j_gene	v_gene	CDR3aa
TRBJ2-5	TRBV5-1	CASSLEPVGETQYF
TRBJ1-2	TRBV30	CAWSPGRRGAWVGTF
TRBJ2-1	TRBV20-1	CSAQRQGSSYNEQFF
TRBJ1-1	TRBV5-1	CASSLVPRQGLNTEAFF
TRBJ2-1	TRBV7-6	CASSPYTGGDPVYEQFF
TRBJ2-2	TRBV5-1	CASSSGTENTGELFF
TRBJ2-2	TRBV5-1	CASSPRQIDTGELFF
TRBJ2-1	TRBV29-1	CSVEDLGLYYNEQFF
TRBJ1-2	TRBV20-1	CSARAPWGGGGYTF
TRBJ1-3	TRBV20-1	CSARDGKASGNTIYF
TRBJ1-4	TRBV4-2	CASSQVQGANEKLFF
TRBJ2-5	TRBV5-1	CASSPDRPTQETQYF
TRBJ1-3	TRBV7-2	CASRTTASQNTIYF
TRBJ2-7	TRBV5-1	CASSFGFLTSGRGYGQYF
TRBJ2-2	TRBV20-1	CSAVFPSGQGITGELFF
TRBJ2-1	TRBV6-4	CASSELWGSYNEQFF
TRBJ2-7	TRBV30	CAWSVVQGSEQYF
TRBJ2-3	TRBV7-9	CASSLGLLQYF
TRBJ2-1	TRBV5-1	CASSLGGATYNEQFF
TRBJ2-7	TRBV5-6	CASSFPASGSYEQYF
TRBJ1-2	TRBV20-1	CSARGSQASLYGYTF
TRBJ2-7	TRBV18	CASSPPGNYEQYF